The T cell receptor beta chain under discussion was sequenced for a study of T cells after yellow fever vaccination. General study findings and limits: Clones from primary vaccination mostly reappeared after the booster (about 97% CD4, over 85% CD8).

A process of 5'RACE template switching, which added a universal primer site and UMIs, was used to make TCR cDNA. TCRdb recomputed calls from the 5' RACE reads with MiXCR, one row per CDR3 protein. The table records 250,000 or so distinct CDR3 sequences, 3.6% of them present only once. Germline-derived CDR1 and CDR2 are SEHNR and FQNEAQ (reference sequence). This CDR3 comprises 17 residues. The V gene lost 2 bases and the J gene lost 2 bases, with 18 bases spanning the gap. This clonotype was picked up many times. Its target is not known. Here the sequenced sample was PBMCs, taken 15 days after the yellow fever booster vaccination. This TCR was recovered from a man aged 18 to 30 who received the YFV17D yellow fever vaccine. The V and J genes are TRBV7-9 and TRBJ1-1, with D perhaps TRBD1 (5 bases). The DNA of the CDR3 is TGTGCCAGCAGCTTAAGGAGGAGTGGGGCAGCTAACACTGAAGCTTTCTTT. It codes for CASSLRRSGAANTEAFF. Looking up the rest from reference TRBV7-9 and TRBJ1-1 gives the full variable domain: DTGVSQNPRHKITKRGQNVTFRCDPISEHNRLYWYRQTLGQGPEFLTYFQNEAQLEKSRLLSDRFSAERPKGSFSTLEIQRTEQGDSAMYLCASSLRRSGAANTEAFFGQGTRLTVV.